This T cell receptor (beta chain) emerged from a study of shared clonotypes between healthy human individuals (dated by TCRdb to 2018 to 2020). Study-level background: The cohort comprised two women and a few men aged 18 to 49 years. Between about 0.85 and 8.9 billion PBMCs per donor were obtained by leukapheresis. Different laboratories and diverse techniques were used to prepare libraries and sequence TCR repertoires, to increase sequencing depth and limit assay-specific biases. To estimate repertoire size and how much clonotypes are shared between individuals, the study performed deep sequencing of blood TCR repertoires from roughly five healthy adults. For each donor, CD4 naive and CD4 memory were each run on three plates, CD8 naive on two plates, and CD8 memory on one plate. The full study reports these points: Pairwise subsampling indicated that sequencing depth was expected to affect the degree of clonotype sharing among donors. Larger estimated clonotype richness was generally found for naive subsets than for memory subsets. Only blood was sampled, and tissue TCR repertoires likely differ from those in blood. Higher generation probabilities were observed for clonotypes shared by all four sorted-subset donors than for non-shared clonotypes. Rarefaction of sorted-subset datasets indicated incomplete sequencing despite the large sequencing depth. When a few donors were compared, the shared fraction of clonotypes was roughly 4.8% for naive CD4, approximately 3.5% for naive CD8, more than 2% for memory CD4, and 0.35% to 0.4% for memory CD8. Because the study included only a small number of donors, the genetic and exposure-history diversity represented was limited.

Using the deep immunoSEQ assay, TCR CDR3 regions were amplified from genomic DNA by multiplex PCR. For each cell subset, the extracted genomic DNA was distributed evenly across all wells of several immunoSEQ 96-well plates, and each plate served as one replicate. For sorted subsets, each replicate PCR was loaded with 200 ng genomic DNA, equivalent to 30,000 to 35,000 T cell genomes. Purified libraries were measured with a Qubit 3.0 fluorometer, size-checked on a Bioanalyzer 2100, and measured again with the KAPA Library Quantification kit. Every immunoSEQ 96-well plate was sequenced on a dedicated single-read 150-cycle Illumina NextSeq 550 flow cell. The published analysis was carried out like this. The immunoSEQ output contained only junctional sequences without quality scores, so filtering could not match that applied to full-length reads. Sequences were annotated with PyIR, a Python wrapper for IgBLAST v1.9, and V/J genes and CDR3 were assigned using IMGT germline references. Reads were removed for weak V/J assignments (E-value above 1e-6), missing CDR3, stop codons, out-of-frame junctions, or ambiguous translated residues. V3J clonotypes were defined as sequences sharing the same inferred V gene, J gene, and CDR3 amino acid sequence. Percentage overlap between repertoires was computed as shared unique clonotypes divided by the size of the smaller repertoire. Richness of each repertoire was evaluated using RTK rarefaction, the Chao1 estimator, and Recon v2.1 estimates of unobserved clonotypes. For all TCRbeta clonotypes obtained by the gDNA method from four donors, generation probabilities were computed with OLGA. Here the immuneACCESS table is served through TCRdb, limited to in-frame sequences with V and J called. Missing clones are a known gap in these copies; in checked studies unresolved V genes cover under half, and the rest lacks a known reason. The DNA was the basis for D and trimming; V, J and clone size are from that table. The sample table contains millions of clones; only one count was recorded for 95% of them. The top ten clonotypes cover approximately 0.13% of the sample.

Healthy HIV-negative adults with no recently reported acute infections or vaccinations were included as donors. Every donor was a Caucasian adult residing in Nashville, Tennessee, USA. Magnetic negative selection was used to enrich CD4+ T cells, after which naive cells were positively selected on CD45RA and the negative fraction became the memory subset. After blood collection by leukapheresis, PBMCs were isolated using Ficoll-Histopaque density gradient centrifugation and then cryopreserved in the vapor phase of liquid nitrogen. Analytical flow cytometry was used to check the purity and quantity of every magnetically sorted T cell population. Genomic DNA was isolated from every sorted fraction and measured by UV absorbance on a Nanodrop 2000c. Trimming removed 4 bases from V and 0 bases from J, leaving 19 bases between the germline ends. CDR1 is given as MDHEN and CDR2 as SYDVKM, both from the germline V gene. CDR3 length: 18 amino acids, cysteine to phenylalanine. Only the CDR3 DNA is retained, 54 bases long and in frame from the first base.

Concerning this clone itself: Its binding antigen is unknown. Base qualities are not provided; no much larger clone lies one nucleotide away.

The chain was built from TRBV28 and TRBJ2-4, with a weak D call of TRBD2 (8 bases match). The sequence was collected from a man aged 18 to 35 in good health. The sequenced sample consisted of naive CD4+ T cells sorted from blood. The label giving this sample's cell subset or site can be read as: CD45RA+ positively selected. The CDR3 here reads CASSSPGRDSLAKNIQYF. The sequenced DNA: TGTGCCAGCAGTTCCCCCGGGAGGGACAGCCTAGCCAAAAACATTCAGTACTTC.